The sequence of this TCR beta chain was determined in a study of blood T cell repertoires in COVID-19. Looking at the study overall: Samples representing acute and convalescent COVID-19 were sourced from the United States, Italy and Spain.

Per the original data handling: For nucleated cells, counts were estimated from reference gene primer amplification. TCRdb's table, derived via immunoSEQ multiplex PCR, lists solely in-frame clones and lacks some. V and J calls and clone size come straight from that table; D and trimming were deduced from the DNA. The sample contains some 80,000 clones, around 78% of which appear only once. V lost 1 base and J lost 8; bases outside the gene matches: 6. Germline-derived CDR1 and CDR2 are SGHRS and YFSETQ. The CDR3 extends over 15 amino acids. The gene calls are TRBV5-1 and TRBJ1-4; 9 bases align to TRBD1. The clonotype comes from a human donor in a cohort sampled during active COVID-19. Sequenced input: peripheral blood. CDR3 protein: CASSLLQGAEEKLFF. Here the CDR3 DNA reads TGCGCCAGCAGCTTGTTACAGGGGGCAGAAGAAAAACTGTTTTTT.